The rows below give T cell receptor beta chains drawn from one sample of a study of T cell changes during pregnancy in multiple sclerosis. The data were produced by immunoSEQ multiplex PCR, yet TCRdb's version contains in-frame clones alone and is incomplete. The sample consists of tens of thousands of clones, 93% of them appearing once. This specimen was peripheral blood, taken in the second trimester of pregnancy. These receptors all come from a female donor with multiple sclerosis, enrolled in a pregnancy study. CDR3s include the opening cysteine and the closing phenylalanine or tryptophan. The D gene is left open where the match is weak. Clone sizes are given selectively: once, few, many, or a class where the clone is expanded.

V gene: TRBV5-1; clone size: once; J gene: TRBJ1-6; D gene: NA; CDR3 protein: CASSFGVYNSPLHF; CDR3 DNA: TGCGCCAGCAGCTTCGGGGTCTATAATTCACCCCTCCACTTT
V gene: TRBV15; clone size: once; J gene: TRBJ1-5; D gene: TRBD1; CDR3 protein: CATSRDRTGATTSNQPQHF; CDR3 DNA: TGTGCCACCAGCAGAGATCGGACAGGCGCAACAACTAGCAATCAGCCCCAGCATTTT
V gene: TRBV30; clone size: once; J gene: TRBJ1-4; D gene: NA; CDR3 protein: CAGVSPPRTGFEKLFF; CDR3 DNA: TGTGCCGGAGTCAGTCCCCCGCGAACAGGGTTTGAAAAACTGTTTTTT
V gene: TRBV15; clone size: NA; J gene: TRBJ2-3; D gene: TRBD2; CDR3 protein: CATLGGTSGRADTQYF; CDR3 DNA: TGTGCCACCTTAGGGGGGACTAGCGGGCGGGCAGATACGCAGTATTTT
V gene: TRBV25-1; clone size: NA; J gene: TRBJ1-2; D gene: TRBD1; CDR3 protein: CASSPRTGFLWGYTF; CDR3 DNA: TGTGCCAGCAGTCCCCGGACAGGATTCCTATGGGGCTACACCTTC
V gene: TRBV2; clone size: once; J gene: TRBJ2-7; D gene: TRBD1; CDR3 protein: CASSKTGDAYEQYF; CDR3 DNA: TGTGCCAGCAGCAAAACAGGGGATGCCTACGAGCAGTACTTC
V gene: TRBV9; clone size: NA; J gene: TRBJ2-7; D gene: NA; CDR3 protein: CASSVGPGLGYEQYF; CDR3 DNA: TGTGCCAGCAGCGTAGGTCCGGGACTGGGCTACGAGCAGTACTTC
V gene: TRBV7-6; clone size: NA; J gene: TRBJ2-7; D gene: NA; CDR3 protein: CASSSLAMGSYEQYF; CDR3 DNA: TGTGCCAGCAGCTCTCTAGCGATGGGCTCCTACGAGCAGTACTTC
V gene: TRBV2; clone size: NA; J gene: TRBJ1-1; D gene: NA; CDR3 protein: CASGGGNTEAFF; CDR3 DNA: TGTGCCAGTGGGGGAGGAAACACTGAAGCTTTCTTT
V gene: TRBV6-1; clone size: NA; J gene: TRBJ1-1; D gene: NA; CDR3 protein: CASSEVSLNTEAFF; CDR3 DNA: TGTGCCAGCAGTGAAGTCAGTTTGAACACTGAAGCTTTCTTT
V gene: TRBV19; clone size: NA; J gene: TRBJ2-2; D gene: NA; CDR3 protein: CASRGGIDTGELFF; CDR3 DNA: TGTGCCAGTAGGGGGGGAATTGACACCGGGGAGCTGTTTTTT
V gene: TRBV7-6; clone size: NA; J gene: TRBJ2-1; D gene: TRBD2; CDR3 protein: CASSSQTSGGAWVYEQFF; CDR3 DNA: TGTGCCAGCAGCTCGCAGACTAGCGGGGGGGCTTGGGTATATGAGCAGTTCTTC
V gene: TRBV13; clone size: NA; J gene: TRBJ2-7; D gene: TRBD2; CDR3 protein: CASSLRASGGSGEQYF; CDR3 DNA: TGTGCCAGCAGCTTAAGGGCTAGCGGGGGGTCCGGCGAGCAGTACTTC
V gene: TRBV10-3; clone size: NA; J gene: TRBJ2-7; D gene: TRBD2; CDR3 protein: CAISDLSGGSEQYF; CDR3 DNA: TGTGCCATCAGTGACCTTAGCGGGGGGAGCGAGCAGTACTTC
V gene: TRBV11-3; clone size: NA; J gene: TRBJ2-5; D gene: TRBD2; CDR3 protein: CASSLGEGFQETQYF; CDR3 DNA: TGTGCCAGCAGCTTAGGGGAGGGCTTTCAAGAGACCCAGTACTTC
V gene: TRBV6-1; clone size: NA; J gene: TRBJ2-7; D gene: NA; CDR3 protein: CASRQVSYEQYF; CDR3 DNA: TGTGCCAGCAGACAAGTCTCCTACGAGCAGTACTTC
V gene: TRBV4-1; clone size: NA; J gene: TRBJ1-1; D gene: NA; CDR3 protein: CASSRGLNTEAFF; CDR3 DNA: TGCGCCAGCAGCCGGGGCCTGAACACTGAAGCTTTCTTT
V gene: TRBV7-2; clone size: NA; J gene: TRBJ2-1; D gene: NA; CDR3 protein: CASSLDHRRDEQFF; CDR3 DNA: TGTGCCAGCAGCTTAGATCACCGGAGGGATGAGCAGTTCTTC
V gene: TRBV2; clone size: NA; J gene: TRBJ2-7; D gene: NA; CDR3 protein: CASSDRRGSEQYF; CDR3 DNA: TGTGCCAGCAGTGATCGACGGGGATCCGAGCAGTACTTC
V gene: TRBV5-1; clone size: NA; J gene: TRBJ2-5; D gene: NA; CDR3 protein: CASSLGPGHYQETQYF; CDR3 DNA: TGCGCCAGCAGCTTGGGGCCAGGGCATTACCAAGAGACCCAGTACTTC
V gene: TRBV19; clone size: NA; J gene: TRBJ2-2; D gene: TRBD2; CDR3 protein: CASSIARLAGNTGELFF; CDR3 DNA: TGTGCCAGTAGTATAGCTCGACTAGCGGGGAACACCGGGGAGCTGTTTTTT
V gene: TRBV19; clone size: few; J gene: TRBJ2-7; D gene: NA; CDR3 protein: CASSAAASYEQYF; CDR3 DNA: TGTGCCAGTTCGGCAGCGGCCTCCTACGAGCAGTACTTC
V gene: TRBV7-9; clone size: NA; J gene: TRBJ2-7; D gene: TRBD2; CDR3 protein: CASSPGLAGSIIGRYF; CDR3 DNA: TGTGCCAGCAGCCCCGGGTTAGCGGGGTCTATTATTGGGCGGTACTTC
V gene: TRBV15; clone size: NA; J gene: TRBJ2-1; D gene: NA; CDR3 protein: CATSRDQRNRPKSSYNEQFF; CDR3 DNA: TGTGCCACCAGCAGAGATCAGAGAAACAGGCCGAAGAGCTCCTACAATGAGCAGTTCTTC
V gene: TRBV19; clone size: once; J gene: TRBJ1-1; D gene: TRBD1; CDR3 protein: CASRTGSQDTEAFF; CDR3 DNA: TGTGCCAGTAGGACAGGGAGTCAGGACACTGAAGCTTTCTTT
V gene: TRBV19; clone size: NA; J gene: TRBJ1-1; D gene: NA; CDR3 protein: CASSFGPGGITEAFF; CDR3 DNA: TGTGCCAGTAGTTTCGGGCCGGGAGGCATCACTGAAGCTTTCTTT
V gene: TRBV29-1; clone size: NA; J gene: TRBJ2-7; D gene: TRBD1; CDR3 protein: CSAAGTDHYEQYF; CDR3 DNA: TGCAGCGCCGCTGGGACAGACCACTACGAGCAGTACTTC
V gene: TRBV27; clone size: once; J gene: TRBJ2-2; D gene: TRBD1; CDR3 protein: CASSLPPSGQGITGELFF; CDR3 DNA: TGTGCCAGCAGTTTACCGCCCTCGGGACAGGGTATCACCGGGGAGCTGTTTTTT
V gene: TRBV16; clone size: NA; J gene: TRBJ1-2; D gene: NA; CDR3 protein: CASSPAISNYGYTF; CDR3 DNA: TGTGCCAGCAGCCCCGCTATTTCTAACTATGGCTACACCTTC
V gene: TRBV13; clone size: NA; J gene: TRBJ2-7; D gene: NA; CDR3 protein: CASSYRDTSYEQYF; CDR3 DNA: TGTGCCAGCAGCTACCGGGACACCTCCTACGAGCAGTACTTC
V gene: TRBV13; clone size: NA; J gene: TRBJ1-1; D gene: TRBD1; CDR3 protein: CASLTGQKNTEAFF; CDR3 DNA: TGTGCCAGCCTAACGGGACAGAAAAACACTGAAGCTTTCTTT
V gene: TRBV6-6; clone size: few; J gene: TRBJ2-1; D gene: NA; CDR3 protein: CASSYSAVYNEQFF; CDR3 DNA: TGTGCCAGCAGTTATTCAGCGGTCTACAATGAGCAGTTCTTC
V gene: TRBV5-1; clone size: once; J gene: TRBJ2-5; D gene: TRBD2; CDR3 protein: CASSPGSGGVGETQYF; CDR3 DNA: TGCGCCAGCAGCCCCGGTAGCGGGGGTGTCGGGGAGACCCAGTACTTC
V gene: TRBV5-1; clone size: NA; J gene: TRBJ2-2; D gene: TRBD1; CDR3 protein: CASIRDRDNTGELFF; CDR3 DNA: TGCGCCAGCATCCGGGACAGGGATAACACCGGGGAGCTGTTTTTT
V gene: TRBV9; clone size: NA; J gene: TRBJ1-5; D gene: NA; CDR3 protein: CASSVASNQPQHF; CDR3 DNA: TGTGCCAGCAGCGTAGCCTCGAATCAGCCCCAGCATTTT
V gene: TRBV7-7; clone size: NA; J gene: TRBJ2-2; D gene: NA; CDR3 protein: CASQTRNTGELFF; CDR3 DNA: TGTGCTTCCCAGACACGCAACACCGGGGAGCTGTTTTTT
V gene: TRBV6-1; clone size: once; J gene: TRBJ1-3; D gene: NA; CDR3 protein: CASFGWPGNTIYF; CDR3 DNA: TGTGCCAGCTTTGGTTGGCCTGGAAACACCATATATTTT
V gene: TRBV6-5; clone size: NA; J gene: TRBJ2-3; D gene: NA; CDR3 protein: CASSYVSYTDTQYF; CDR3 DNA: TGTGCCAGCAGTTACGTGTCCTACACAGATACGCAGTATTTT
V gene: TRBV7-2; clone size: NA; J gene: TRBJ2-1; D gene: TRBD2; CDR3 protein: CASSLASGGDYNEQFF; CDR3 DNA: TGTGCCAGCAGCTTAGCTAGCGGGGGGGATTACAATGAGCAGTTCTTC
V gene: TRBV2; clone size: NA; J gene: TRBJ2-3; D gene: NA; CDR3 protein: CASMAGPNTDTQYF; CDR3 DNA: TGTGCCAGCATGGCGGGGCCTAACACAGATACGCAGTATTTT
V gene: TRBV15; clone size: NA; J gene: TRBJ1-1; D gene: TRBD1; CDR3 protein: CATSRVAGGFAAFF; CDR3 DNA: TGTGCCACCAGCAGAGTCGCAGGGGGGTTCGCGGCTTTCTTT
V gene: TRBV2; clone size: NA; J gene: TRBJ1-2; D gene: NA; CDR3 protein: CASRRTPNNYGYTF; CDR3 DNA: TGTGCCAGCAGGAGGACACCGAATAACTATGGCTACACCTTC
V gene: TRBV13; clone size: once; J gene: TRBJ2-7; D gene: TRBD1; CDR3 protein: CASSLEGTGVYEQYF; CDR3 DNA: TGTGCCAGCAGCTTAGAAGGTACAGGGGTCTACGAGCAGTACTTC
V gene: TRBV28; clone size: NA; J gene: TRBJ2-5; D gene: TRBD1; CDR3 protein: CASREGGGETQYF; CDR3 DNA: TGTGCCAGCAGGGAAGGGGGCGGGGAGACCCAGTACTTC
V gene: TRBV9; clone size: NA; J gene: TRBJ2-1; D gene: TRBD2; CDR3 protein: CASSLGGEAYNEQFF; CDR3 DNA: TGTGCCAGCAGCCTGGGAGGGGAGGCCTACAATGAGCAGTTCTTC
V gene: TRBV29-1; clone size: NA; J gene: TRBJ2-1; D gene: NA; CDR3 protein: CSVECVASWDEQFF; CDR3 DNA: TGCAGCGTTGAGTGCGTAGCTAGCTGGGATGAGCAGTTCTTC
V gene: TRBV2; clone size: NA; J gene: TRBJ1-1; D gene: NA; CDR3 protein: CASETGSGAFF; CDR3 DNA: TGTGCCAGCGAGACCGGTAGCGGAGCTTTCTTT
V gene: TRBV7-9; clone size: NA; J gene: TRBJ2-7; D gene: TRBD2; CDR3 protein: CASSSGLVSYEQYF; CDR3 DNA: TGTGCCAGCAGCTCAGGACTAGTATCCTACGAGCAGTACTTC
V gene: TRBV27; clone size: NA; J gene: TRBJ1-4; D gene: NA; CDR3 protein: CASSLGGGKLFF; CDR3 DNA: TGTGCCAGCAGTTTAGGGGGCGGAAAACTGTTTTTT
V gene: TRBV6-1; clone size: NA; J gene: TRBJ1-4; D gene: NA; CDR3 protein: CASSEAHGRGNEKLFF; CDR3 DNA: TGTGCCAGCAGTGAAGCTCACGGACGGGGGAATGAAAAACTGTTTTTT
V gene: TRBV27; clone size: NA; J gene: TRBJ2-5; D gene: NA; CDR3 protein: CASSSRRQALYQETQYF; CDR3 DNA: TGTGCCAGCAGTTCTCGGAGGCAGGCCCTTTACCAAGAGACCCAGTACTTC
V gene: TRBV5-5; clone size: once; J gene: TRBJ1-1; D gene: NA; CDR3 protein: CASSFGDWDEAFF; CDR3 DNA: TGTGCCAGCAGCTTCGGGGACTGGGATGAAGCTTTCTTT
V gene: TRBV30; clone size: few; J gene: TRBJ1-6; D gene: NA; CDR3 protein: CAWSGVGGDSPLHF; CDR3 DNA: TGTGCCTGGAGTGGTGTCGGCGGGGATTCACCCCTCCACTTT
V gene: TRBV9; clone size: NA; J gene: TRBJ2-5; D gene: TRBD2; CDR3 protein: CASSVTLAGQETQYF; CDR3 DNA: TGTGCCAGCAGCGTCACCCTAGCGGGACAAGAGACCCAGTACTTC
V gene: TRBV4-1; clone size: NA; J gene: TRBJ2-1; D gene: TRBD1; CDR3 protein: CASSQPGQGVHEQFF; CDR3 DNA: TGCGCCAGCAGCCAACCGGGACAGGGGGTTCATGAGCAGTTCTTC
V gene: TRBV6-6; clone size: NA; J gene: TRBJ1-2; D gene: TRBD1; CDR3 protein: CAVKGTGSPTMGGYTF; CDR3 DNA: TGTGCCGTAAAAGGGACAGGTTCCCCCACAATGGGCGGCTACACCTTC
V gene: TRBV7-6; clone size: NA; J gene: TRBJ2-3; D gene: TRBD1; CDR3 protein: CASSLQGVGTDTQYF; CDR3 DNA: TGTGCCAGCAGCTTACAGGGGGTTGGCACAGATACGCAGTATTTT